The clone carrying this T cell receptor beta chain was counted only a few times. Its antigen is unknown. The sample originates from a study of beta chain features in type 1 diabetes. Points from the study as a whole: An over-representation of cells with high TCR expression could result from cDNA sequencing. Type 1 diabetes patients showed fewer insertions and more deletions at VDJ junctions. A definitive answer on HLA type influencing TCRB rearrangement was not reached here.

Expressed TCRB transcripts were sequenced because the isolated RNA had all been reverse transcribed beforehand. Data came from immunoSEQ multiplex PCR; TCRdb stores just in-frame clones and leaves some out. Found here are hundreds of thousands of clones, 15% to 17% of them singletons; the top ten hold roughly 0.098%. Blood was drawn once from each donor into heparinised tubes. The draws averaged around 110 mL. Germline V gene sequence: CDR1 MDHEN, CDR2 SYDVKM. The CDR3 sequence is 16 residues long. Trimming cost V 4 bases and J 7 bases; bases outside gene matches: 12. This TCR derives from a man aged 18 to 35 in good health. Sequences were obtained from naive CD4+ T cells from blood. The chain is built from TRBV28 and TRBJ1-2; 10 bases match TRBD1. The CDR3 sequence: CASSSSGTGVGIGYTF. As DNA, the CDR3 is TGTGCCAGCAGTTCATCCGGGACAGGGGTAGGAATTGGCTACACCTTC.